A single sample gave rise to the 27 T cell receptor beta chains below, sequenced in a study of patients and donors after allogeneic stem cell transplantation. One entry per CDR3 protein results from TCRdb running MiXCR on the RT-PCR reads. The sample holds roughly 41,000 distinct CDR3 sequences; about 30% are singletons and the top ten take roughly 78%. Sequencing was performed on blood, either unsorted or a sorted T cell fraction (not recorded which). The source is a human donor who was either an allogeneic HSCT recipient or a stem cell or donor lymphocyte infusion donor (not recorded which). It is not recorded whose cells these are; they may come from a transplant donor.

In its sample, this clonotype was seen a few times. The chain carries TRBV28 and TRBJ1-5; tentatively, D is TRBD1 (6 bases). The CDR3 spans 15 residues. Germline lookup yields CDR1 MDHEN and CDR2 SYDVKM. V dropped 5 bases and J dropped 5 bases, with 16 bases sitting between them. CDR3 residues: CASSLDTPGDQPQHF. The CDR3 DNA is TGTGCCAGCAGTCTCGACACTCCAGGGGATCAGCCCCAGCATTTT.

The rearrangement links TRBV29-1 to TRBJ1-4, with TRBD1 matching 7 bases. Per germline, CDR1 SQVTM and CDR2 ANQGSEA. After removal of 4 bases from V and 0 bases from J, the junction contained 8 bases not matched to a gene. This CDR3 region has 16 residues. CDR3 sequence (DNA): TGCAGCGTTGGGGGGAGGACAGGTGCAACTAATGAAAAACTGTTTTTT. Translated: CSVGGRTGATNEKLFF.

This clonotype was counted a single time. The chain employs TRBV4-1 and TRBJ1-2; TRBD1 agrees at 7 bases. V was clipped by 3 bases and J by 2 bases; unmatched bases: 12. The CDR3 sequence is 17 residues long. The germline V gene has CDR1 MGHRA and CDR2 YSYEKL. In DNA form, the CDR3 reads TGCGCCAGCAGCCAGGGGGATTCCGGGACAGCCAACTATGGCTACACCTTC. Residues: CASSQGDSGTANYGYTF.

The chain links TRBV20-1 to TRBJ2-7; D is unresolved. V shed 6 bases and J shed 3 bases, with 18 bases lying between them. The CDR3 spans 14 residues. The germline gives CDR1 DFQATT, CDR2 SNEGSKA (reference sequence). The CDR3 coding sequence is TGCAGTGCAGTCTCAAGACTTACAGACTACGAGCAGTACTTC. It specifies CSAVSRLTDYEQYF.

This chain uses TRBV28 with TRBJ2-3; perhaps TRBD1 as D (5 bases). CDR3 size: 14 residues. Trimming removed 6 bases at V and 0 bases at J, with 10 bases between. CDR1 is MDHEN and CDR2 is SYDVKM in the germline V gene. The CDR3 is CASRRQTSTDTQYF. DNA of the CDR3: TGTGCCAGCAGGCGACAGACTAGCACAGATACGCAGTATTTT.

This chain connects TRBV29-1 to TRBJ1-2; 8 positions match TRBD1. The CDR3 covers 12 residues. V was pared by 7 bases and J by 8 bases, with 9 bases of the junction left unmatched. Looked up from germline, CDR1 is SQVTM and CDR2 is ANQGSEA. The CDR3 sequence is CSALTGGRGYTF. In nucleotides, the CDR3 is TGCAGCGCCTTAACAGGGGGTCGAGGCTACACCTTC.

Many counts were recorded for this clonotype. The chain joins TRBV6-6 to TRBJ1-1; D unclear. CDR1 is MNHNY, CDR2 SVGAGI, per germline (reference sequence). Deletions cut 5 bases from V and 4 bases from J, with 8 bases between. This CDR3 spans 12 amino acids. The CDR3, as DNA: TGTGCCAGCAGTATGGGTGGCACTGAAGCTTTCTTT. It encodes CASSMGGTEAFF.

V usage is TRBV9 and J usage is TRBJ1-2; D unresolved. The V and J ends lost 0 bases and 4 bases respectively, with 16 bases between them. The CDR3 extends over 16 amino acids. Germline V lookup: CDR1 SGDLS, CDR2 YYNGEE. DNA for the CDR3: TGTGCCAGCAGCGTAGGCCCCTCCTCTCGGGTCTATGGCTACACCTTC. It is translated as CASSVGPSSRVYGYTF.

The chain is built from TRBV5-6 and TRBJ2-7, with a tentative D call TRBD2 (5 bases). V was clipped by 0 bases and J by 3 bases, with 13 bases between them. The CDR3 is 15 amino acids. CDR1 and CDR2 (germline): SGHDT, YYEEEE. The CDR3 is CASSLVRRGYYEQYF. The CDR3 coding sequence is TGTGCCAGCAGCTTGGTAAGGCGAGGGTACTACGAGCAGTACTTC.

A few counts support this clonotype. CDR3 nucleotide sequence: TGCAGTGCTTTTCGGGGTTGGGGAGAAAAACTGTTTTTT. This encodes CSAFRGWGEKLFF. This sequence joins TRBV20-1 and TRBJ1-4; D is unresolved. The V and J ends lost 5 bases and 8 bases respectively, with 15 bases between them. This CDR3 spans 13 amino acids. The germline V gene has CDR1 DFQATT and CDR2 SNEGSKA (reference sequence).

This clonotype showed up just a few times. The V and J genes are TRBV27 and TRBJ2-7; 8 nucleotides match TRBD1. V was clipped by 10 bases and J by 3 bases; unmatched bases: 8. The germline CDR1 and CDR2 sequences are MNHEY and SMNVEV (reference sequence). The CDR3 is 13 residues long. The CDR3 region has the DNA TGTGCCACTTCGACGACAGGGGACTACGAGCAGTACTTC. It is translated as CATSTTGDYEQYF.

The V and J genes are TRBV6-5 and TRBJ2-7, with D perhaps TRBD1 or TRBD2 (5 bases each). Per the germline V gene, CDR1 is MNHEY and CDR2 is SVGAGI. This CDR3 region has 14 residues. V was shortened by 2 bases and J by 3 bases, with 11 bases between the two germline ends. CDR3: CASSYRGRVYEQYF. CDR3 nucleotides: TGTGCCAGCAGTTACCGGGGACGGGTCTACGAGCAGTACTTC.

The V and J genes are TRBV7-2 and TRBJ2-2, with 11 nucleotides matching TRBD2. The length of the CDR3 is 17 residues. Per germline, CDR1 SGHTA and CDR2 FQGNSA. V lost 5 bases and J lost 6; bases outside the gene matches: 11. CDR3 protein: CASSISGTSGGAGELFF. As DNA, the CDR3 is TGTGCCAGCAGCATCTCCGGGACTAGCGGTGGGGCCGGGGAGCTGTTTTTT.

The V and J genes are TRBV6-6 and TRBJ2-1; 8 bases line up with TRBD1. The trim removed 7 bases at V and 4 bases at J, leaving 12 bases unmatched. The CDR3 extends over 16 amino acids. CDR1 MNHNY and CDR2 SVGAGI come from the germline V gene (reference sequence). CDR3 in amino acids: CASTPGGKVGYNEQFF. CDR3 DNA sequence: TGTGCCAGCACCCCAGGGGGCAAGGTAGGGTACAATGAGCAGTTCTTC.

V gene TRBV27 combines with J gene TRBJ2-5; D not resolved. Trimming took 8 bases from V and 5 from J, leaving 18 bases between them. Germline CDR1 MNHEY, CDR2 SMNVEV (reference sequence). This CDR3 contains 14 residues. The CDR3 region is CASAFLVGSETQYF. The CDR3, as DNA: TGTGCCAGCGCTTTCCTGGTGGGGTCGGAGACCCAGTACTTC.

This clonotype appeared a few times. The V and J genes are TRBV6-5 and TRBJ1-4, with D perhaps matching TRBD1 (5 bases). Germline V gives CDR1 MNHEY, CDR2 SVGAGI. Between the trimmed V and J ends, which lost 4 bases and 4 bases, there was a span of 10 bases. This CDR3 spans 14 amino acids. The CDR3 coding sequence is TGTGCCAGCAGTTTCCGGGGGGTTAATGAAAAACTGTTTTTT. This codes for CASSFRGVNEKLFF.

Concerning this clonotype itself: Relative to the germline gene, one junction end is altered; a read error may explain this. The chain employs TRBV12-3 or TRBV12-4 and TRBJ1-1; maybe TRBD1 (5 bases). This CDR3 contains 13 residues. The CDR3 region has the DNA TGTGCCAGCAGTCAGGGACCCTCCAGGGATCGTGTATTT. Its translation is CASSQGPSRDRVF.

This clonotype was seen more than once but under ten times. The chain employs TRBV7-2 and TRBJ1-2, with a possible D match to TRBD1 (5 bases). Germline V CDR1 and CDR2: SGHTA, FQGNSA. The CDR3 totals 15 residues. Trimming removed 5 bases from V and 7 bases from J, with 20 bases in between. The CDR3 loop reads CASSPPHRPTAGYTF. In DNA form, the CDR3 reads TGTGCCAGCAGCCCCCCGCACAGGCCGACGGCTGGCTACACCTTC.

The V call is TRBV20-1, the J call TRBJ2-1, with TRBD2 matching 10 bases. Trimming took 6 bases from V and 8 from J; bases not matched to a gene: 7. Germline CDR1 DFQATT, CDR2 SNEGSKA (reference sequence). CDR3 length: 13 residues. DNA for the CDR3: TGCAGTGCAGCTGGACTAGCGGCCCATGAGCAGTTCTTC. Translated, it gives CSAAGLAAHEQFF.

This clonotype was counted only a few times. This rearrangement joins TRBV5-1 to TRBJ1-1; perhaps TRBD1 as D (6 bases). CDR3 length equals 14 residues. Trimming left V 4 bases short and J 0 bases short, with 10 bases between. Germline CDR1 and CDR2: SGHRS and YFSETQ. The CDR3, as DNA: TGCGCCAGCAGCCCAGGGGCGCTGAACACTGAAGCTTTCTTT. Amino acid sequence: CASSPGALNTEAFF.

This clonotype was recorded many times. The rearrangement uses TRBV6-5 and TRBJ1-6, with D perhaps matching TRBD1 (5 bases). Trimming took off 3 bases at V and 10 bases at J, with 16 bases between the two ends. CDR3 length: 15 amino acids. Per the germline V gene, CDR1 is MNHEY and CDR2 is SVGAGI. The CDR3 coding sequence is TGTGCCAGCAGTTATGGAGGGGTTGGACGCTCACCCCTCCACTTT. Translation gives CASSYGGVGRSPLHF.

The chain uses TRBV20-1 and TRBJ2-1; TRBD1 or TRBD2 may be the D gene (5 bases each). The CDR3 totals 13 residues. V gave up 5 bases and J gave up 0 bases, with 8 bases separating them. CDR1 is DFQATT and CDR2 is SNEGSKA in the germline V gene (reference sequence). Here the CDR3 DNA reads TGCAGTGCTTGGGGGAGCTCCTACAATGAGCAGTTCTTC. It translates to CSAWGSSYNEQFF.

This chain joins TRBV4-3 and TRBJ2-7; weak D call: TRBD2 (7 bases). V lost 3 bases and J lost 9, with 15 bases in between. This CDR3 is built from 13 residues. Germline CDR1 is LGHNA and CDR2 is YSLEER. CDR3 sequence (DNA): TGCGCCAGCAGCCACCGCCGGGGGGCCGGGCAGTACTTC. It codes for CASSHRRGAGQYF.

Only a few counts were recorded for this clonotype. The chain has TRBV6-2 or TRBV6-3 and TRBJ2-1, with 14 bases lining up with TRBD2. Germline V CDR1 and CDR2: MNHEY, SVGEGT. The CDR3 spans 15 residues. After removal of 4 bases from V and 10 bases from J, the junction contained 6 bases not matched to a gene. CDR3 protein: CASSSGTSGRWEQFF. CDR3 bases: TGTGCCAGCAGTTCAGGGACTAGCGGGAGATGGGAGCAGTTCTTC.

This clonotype was observed a few times. V gene TRBV6-1 combines with J gene TRBJ2-5; 13 nucleotides align to TRBD2. V shed 1 base and J 4 bases; nucleotides not matched to a gene: 0. The CDR3 contains 15 residues. Germline CDR1 and CDR2: MNHNS and SASEGT. The CDR3: CASSEGTSGRETQYF. The CDR3 DNA reads as TGTGCCAGCAGTGAAGGGACTAGCGGGAGAGAGACCCAGTACTTC.

The rearrangement links TRBV3-1 to TRBJ2-3; 10 bases map to TRBD1. The CDR3 covers 16 residues. CDR1 and CDR2 from the germline V gene are LGHDT and YNNKEL (reference sequence). With V trimmed by 1 base and J by 3 bases, 4 bases remained unmatched. CDR3 sequence: CASSQGGQGVTDTQYF. CDR3 sequence (DNA): TGTGCCAGCAGCCAAGGCGGACAGGGGGTTACAGATACGCAGTATTTT.

This clonotype came up once. V is TRBV9 and J is TRBJ2-5; 8 bases are a match to TRBD1. The V segment lost 3 bases and the J segment 5 bases; nucleotides outside the gene matches: 3. The CDR3 extends over 13 amino acids. The V gene's germline CDR1 is SGDLS and CDR2 YYNGEE. The CDR3 spells CASSAYRGETQYF. The CDR3 DNA reads as TGTGCCAGCAGCGCATACAGGGGGGAGACCCAGTACTTC.